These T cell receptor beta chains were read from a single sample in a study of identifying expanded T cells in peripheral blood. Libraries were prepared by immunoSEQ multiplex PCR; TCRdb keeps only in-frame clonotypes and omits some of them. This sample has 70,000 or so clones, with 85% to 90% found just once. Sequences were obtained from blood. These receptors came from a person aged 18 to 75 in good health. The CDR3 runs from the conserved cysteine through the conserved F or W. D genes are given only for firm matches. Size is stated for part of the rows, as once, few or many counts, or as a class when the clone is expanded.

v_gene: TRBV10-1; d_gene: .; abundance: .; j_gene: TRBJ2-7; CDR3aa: CASSESWPDYEQYF; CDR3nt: TGCGCCAGCAGTGAGTCATGGCCGGACTACGAGCAGTACTTC
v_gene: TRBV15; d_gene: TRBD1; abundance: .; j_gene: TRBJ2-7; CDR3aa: CATSSGQGVDF; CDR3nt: TGTGCCACCAGCTCGGGACAGGGGGTTGACTTC
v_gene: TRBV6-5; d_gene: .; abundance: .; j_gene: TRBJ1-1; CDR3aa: CASSYQWEYTEAFF; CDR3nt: TGTGCCAGCAGTTATCAGTGGGAATACACTGAAGCTTTCTTT
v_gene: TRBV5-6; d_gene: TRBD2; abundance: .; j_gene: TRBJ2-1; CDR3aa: CASSLSGTSGSIYNEQFF; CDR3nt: TGTGCCAGCAGCTTATCCGGGACTAGCGGGAGTATCTACAATGAGCAGTTCTTC
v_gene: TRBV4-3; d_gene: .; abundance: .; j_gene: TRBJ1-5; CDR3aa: CASSQGLVGNQPQHF; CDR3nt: TGCGCCAGCAGCCAAGGCTTGGTAGGCAATCAGCCCCAGCATTTT
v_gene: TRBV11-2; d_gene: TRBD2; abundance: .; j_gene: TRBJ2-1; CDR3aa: CASSLRGGAYNEQFF; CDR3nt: TGTGCCAGCAGCTTACGCGGGGGGGCCTACAATGAGCAGTTCTTC
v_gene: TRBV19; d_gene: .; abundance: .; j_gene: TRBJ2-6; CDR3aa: CASSTQGTGANVLTF; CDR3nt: TGTGCCAGTAGTACACAGGGAACTGGGGCCAACGTCCTGACTTTC
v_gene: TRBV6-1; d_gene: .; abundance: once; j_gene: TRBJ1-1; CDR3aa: CASRSPSEVNTEAFF; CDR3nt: TGTGCCAGCAGATCGCCCAGCGAGGTTAACACTGAAGCTTTCTTT
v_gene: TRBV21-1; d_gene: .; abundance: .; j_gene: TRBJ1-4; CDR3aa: CASWPPYRGNEKLFF; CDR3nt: TGTGCCAGCTGGCCCCCCTACAGGGGTAATGAAAAACTGTTTTTT
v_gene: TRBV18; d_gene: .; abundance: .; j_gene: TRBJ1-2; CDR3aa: CASSPSQEGDGYTF; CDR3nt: TGTGCCAGCTCACCCTCACAAGAGGGTGATGGCTACACCTTC
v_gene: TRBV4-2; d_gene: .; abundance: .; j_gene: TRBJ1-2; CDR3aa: CASSLTGGYGYTF; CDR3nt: TGTGCCAGCAGCCTCACCGGGGGTTATGGCTACACCTTC
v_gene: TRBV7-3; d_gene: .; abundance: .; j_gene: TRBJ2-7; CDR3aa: CASSFGNSPTEQYF; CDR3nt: TGTGCCAGCAGCTTTGGAAACAGTCCTACGGAGCAGTACTTC
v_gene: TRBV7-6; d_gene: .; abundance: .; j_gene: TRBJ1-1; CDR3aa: CASSSPEGGNTEAFF; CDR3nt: TGTGCCAGCAGCTCTCCTGAGGGCGGGAACACTGAAGCTTTCTTT
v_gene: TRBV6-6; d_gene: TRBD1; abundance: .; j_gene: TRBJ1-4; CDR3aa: CASSYRTGVEKLFF; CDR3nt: TGTGCCAGCAGTTACAGGACAGGGGTGGAAAAACTGTTTTTT
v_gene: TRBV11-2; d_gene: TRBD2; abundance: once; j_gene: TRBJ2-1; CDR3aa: CASSFLAGDGEQFF; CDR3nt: TGTGCCAGCAGCTTCCTAGCGGGGGACGGTGAGCAGTTCTTC
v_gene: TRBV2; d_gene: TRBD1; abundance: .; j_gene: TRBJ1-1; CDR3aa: CASTGGVGTEAFF; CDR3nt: TGTGCCAGCACAGGGGGAGTAGGTACTGAAGCTTTCTTT
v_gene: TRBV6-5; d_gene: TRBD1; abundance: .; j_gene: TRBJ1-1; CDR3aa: CASTNRGTLNTEAFF; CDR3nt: TGTGCCAGCACCAACAGGGGGACCTTGAACACTGAAGCTTTCTTT
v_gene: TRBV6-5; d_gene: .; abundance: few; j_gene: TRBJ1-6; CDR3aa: CATRRSLPSPLHF; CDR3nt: TGTGCCACGCGACGAAGTTTACCGTCACCCCTCCACTTT
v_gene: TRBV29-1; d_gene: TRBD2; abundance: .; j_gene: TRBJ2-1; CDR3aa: CSAWASGVYNEQFF; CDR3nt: TGCAGCGCCTGGGCTAGCGGGGTTTACAATGAGCAGTTCTTC
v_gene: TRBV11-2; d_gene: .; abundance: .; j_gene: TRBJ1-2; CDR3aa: CASSAQGIFTGGYTF; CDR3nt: TGTGCCAGCAGCGCCCAGGGTATTTTTACTGGTGGCTACACCTTC
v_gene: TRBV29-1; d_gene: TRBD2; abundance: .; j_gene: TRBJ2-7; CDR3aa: CSCLGGGDSYEQYF; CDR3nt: TGCAGCTGTCTGGGCGGGGGGGACTCCTACGAGCAGTACTTC
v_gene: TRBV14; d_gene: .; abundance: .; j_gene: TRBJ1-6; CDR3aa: CASSQAGNLPLHF; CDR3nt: TGTGCCAGCAGCCAAGCCGGGAACCTACCCCTCCACTTT
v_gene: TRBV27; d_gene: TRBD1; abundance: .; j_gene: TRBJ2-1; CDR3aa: CASNVNPQGAYNEQFF; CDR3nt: TGTGCCAGCAACGTCAACCCACAGGGGGCTTACAATGAGCAGTTCTTC
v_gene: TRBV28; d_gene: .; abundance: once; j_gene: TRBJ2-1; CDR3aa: CASSSLGEIFF; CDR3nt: TGTGCCAGCAGTTCTTTAGGGGAAATATTCTTC
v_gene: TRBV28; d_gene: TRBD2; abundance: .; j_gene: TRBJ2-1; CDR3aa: CASRTGTRHNEQFF; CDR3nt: TGTGCCAGCAGAACCGGGACTAGACACAATGAGCAGTTCTTC
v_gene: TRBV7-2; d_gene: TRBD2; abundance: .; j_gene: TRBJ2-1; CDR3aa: CASSLGLAGGNEQFF; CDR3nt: TGTGCCAGCAGCTTGGGACTAGCGGGGGGAAATGAGCAGTTCTTC
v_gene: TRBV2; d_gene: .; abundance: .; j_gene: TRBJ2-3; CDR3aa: CASKGHSQDTQYF; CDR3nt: TGTGCCAGCAAAGGGCATTCCCAAGATACGCAGTATTTT
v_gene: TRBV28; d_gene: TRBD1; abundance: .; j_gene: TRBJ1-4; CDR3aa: CASGSPAGGGEKLFF; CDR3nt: TGTGCCAGCGGAAGTCCAGCAGGGGGCGGTGAAAAACTGTTTTTT
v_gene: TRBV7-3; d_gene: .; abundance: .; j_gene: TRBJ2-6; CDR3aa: CASSPPGANVLTF; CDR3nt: TGTGCCAGCAGCCCTCCTGGGGCCAACGTCCTGACTTTC
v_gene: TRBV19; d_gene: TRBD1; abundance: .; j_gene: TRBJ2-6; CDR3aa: CASILTGGLSGANVLTF; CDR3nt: TGTGCCAGTATCTTGACAGGGGGACTGTCTGGGGCCAACGTCCTGACTTTC
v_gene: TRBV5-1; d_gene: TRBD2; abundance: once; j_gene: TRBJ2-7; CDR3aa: CASSLASGTSGRGKYEQYF; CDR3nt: TGCGCCAGCAGCTTGGCCTCCGGGACTAGCGGGAGGGGAAAGTACGAGCAGTACTTC